The 25 T cell receptor beta chains below were found in one sample sequenced in a study of T-cell memory formation after mild COVID-19. MiXCR was run by TCRdb on the 5' RACE reads, yielding one entry per CDR3 protein. This sample has 110,000 to 150,000 distinct CDR3 sequences; 13% to 15% occur once, and the top ten carry more than 25%. The sample comprised PBMCs or a T cell subset sorted from them (not recorded which). These TCRs come from an adult woman who had mild COVID-19 (a few samples of this study predate the infection). Cell type and time point are not known.

This chain joins TRBV25-1 and TRBJ2-6, with 10 bases lining up with TRBD1. The CDR3 consists of 22 residues. Looked up from germline, CDR1 is MGHDK and CDR2 is SYGVNS. Losses at the gene ends were 2 bases for V and 0 bases for J; bases not matched to a gene: 16. The CDR3 loop reads CASSEDTRDRGSRGSGANVLTF. The CDR3 coding sequence is TGTGCCAGCAGTGAAGACACTCGGGACAGGGGTTCAAGGGGCTCTGGGGCCAACGTCCTGACTTTC.

There are a few counts of this clonotype. The genes are TRBV5-1 and TRBJ2-7, with a possible D match to TRBD2 (7 bases). CDR1 and CDR2 (germline): SGHRS, YFSETQ. The CDR3 contains 16 residues. V shed 0 bases and J shed 4 bases, with 17 bases lying between them. Written as DNA, the CDR3 is TGCGCCAGCAGCTTGGCCCTGGGGGGGCAACGGTACGAGCAGTACTTC. Encoded protein: CASSLALGGQRYEQYF.

This clonotype was found a few times. This chain joins TRBV24-1 and TRBJ2-1; D is possibly TRBD2 (5 bases). Trimming took off 2 bases at V and 7 bases at J, with 8 bases between the two ends. CDR1 and CDR2 (germline): KGHDR, SFDVKD. This CDR3 region has 13 residues. The CDR3 protein is CATSDSGENEQFF. CDR3 bases: TGTGCCACCAGTGATTCTGGGGAGAATGAGCAGTTCTTC.

A few counts support this clonotype. This rearrangement joins TRBV12-3 or TRBV12-4 to TRBJ2-5; tentative D call: TRBD1 (6 bases). V was trimmed by 6 bases and J by 5 bases, leaving 22 bases between them. The CDR3 covers 16 residues. CDR3 region: CASSHTYRELLETQYF. As DNA, the CDR3 is TGTGCCAGCAGCCATACCTACAGGGAGCTCTTGGAGACCCAGTACTTC.

V is TRBV5-1 and J is TRBJ2-1; perhaps TRBD2 as D (5 bases). This CDR3 comprises 14 residues. In germline, CDR1 is SGHRS, CDR2 YFSETQ. The V end lost 5 bases, the J end lost 3 bases, and 12 bases lay between the germline ends. The CDR3 spells CASRIRGDYNEQFF. The CDR3 nucleotides read TGCGCCAGCAGGATTCGGGGAGACTACAATGAGCAGTTCTTC.

This clonotype was counted only a few times. This sequence joins TRBV20-1 and TRBJ1-2; 8 bases line up with TRBD1. Unmatched junction bases numbered 8, after V lost 2 bases and J lost 3 bases. The V gene's germline CDR1 is DFQATT and CDR2 SNEGSKA (reference sequence). The CDR3 sequence is 15 residues long. The CDR3 is CSARTSDREYYGYTF. CDR3 DNA: TGCAGTGCTAGAACCTCGGACAGGGAATACTATGGCTACACCTTC.

The rearrangement links TRBV27 to TRBJ2-3; no definite D call. Germline V gene lookup returns CDR1 MNHEY and CDR2 SMNVEV (reference sequence). Trimming shortened V by 5 bases and J by 3 bases, and 12 bases separated the two germline ends. The CDR3 has 14 amino acids. For the CDR3, the DNA is TGTGCCAGCAGTGTGACCCCTTTGACAGATACGCAGTATTTT. As protein: CASSVTPLTDTQYF.

This clonotype has a handful of counts. J is TRBJ1-1 and V is TRBV7-9; D remains unclear. V was cut by 4 bases and J by 3 bases, with 15 bases left in between. The CDR3 length is 15 residues. Germline V CDR1 and CDR2: SEHNR, FQNEAQ (reference sequence). The DNA of the CDR3 is TGTGCCAGCAGCTCCCCCGCGGAACGGGACACTGAAGCTTTCTTT. It codes for CASSSPAERDTEAFF.

This clonotype was detected only a few times. The rearrangement links TRBV7-9 to TRBJ1-1; 7 bases are shared with TRBD1. The CDR3 covers 15 residues. Trimming cost V 1 base and J 2 bases; bases outside gene matches: 4. The germline V gene encodes CDR1 SEHNR and CDR2 FQNEAQ (reference sequence). CDR3 nucleotide sequence: TGTGCCAGCAGCTTAGATAACAGGGGAAACACTGAAGCTTTCTTT. Amino acids: CASSLDNRGNTEAFF.

This clonotype has only a few counts. This chain links TRBV24-1 with TRBJ1-1; the D gene is possibly TRBD1 (5 bases). The CDR3 length is 11 residues. CDR1 and CDR2 from the germline V gene are KGHDR and SFDVKD. V was shortened by 8 bases and J by 5 bases, with 8 bases between the two germline ends. The CDR3, as DNA: TGTGCCACCATTTGGGGGACTGAAGCTTTCTTT. This translates into CATIWGTEAFF.

The chain couples TRBV7-2 to TRBJ2-6, with D perhaps given as TRBD1 or TRBD2 (5 bases each). V lost 4 bases and J 2 bases, leaving 15 bases between the germline ends. Germline V gene sequence: CDR1 SGHTA, CDR2 FQGNSA. The CDR3 spans 17 residues. The CDR3 sequence: CASSSYPQGPGANVLTF. The CDR3 region has the DNA TGTGCCAGCAGCTCGTACCCCCAGGGACCTGGGGCCAACGTCCTGACTTTC.

In this sample, this clonotype turned up many times. This rearrangement joins TRBV29-1 to TRBJ2-1; the D is unclear. CDR1 and CDR2 from the germline V gene are SQVTM and ANQGSEA. V gave up 5 bases and J gave up 2 bases, with 13 bases separating them. CDR3 length: 14 amino acids. The CDR3 DNA reads as TGCAGCGTTCCACTCGGGCTGACCTACAATGAGCAGTTCTTC. It yields the protein CSVPLGLTYNEQFF.

In this sample, this clonotype turned up many times. The rearrangement uses TRBV7-6 and TRBJ2-1, with 10 bases matching TRBD1. Germline V gene lookup returns CDR1 SGHVS and CDR2 FNYEAQ. V lost 3 bases to trimming and J lost 6 bases; unmatched junction nucleotides: 5. This CDR3 has 15 residues. The CDR3 nucleotides are TGTGCCAGCAGCTTCGGGACAGGGGCTGGCAATGAGCAGTTCTTC. As protein: CASSFGTGAGNEQFF. The complete variable domain, with remaining parts taken from reference TRBV7-6 and TRBJ2-1, reads GAGVSQSPRYKVTKRGQDVALRCDPISGHVSLYWYRQALGQGPEFLTYFNYEAQQDKSGLPNDRFSAERPEGSISTLTIQRTEQRDSAMYRCASSFGTGAGNEQFFGPGTRLTVL.

This clonotype was detected only a few times. The chain joins TRBV6-1 to TRBJ2-7, with 7 bases matching TRBD2. The CDR3 spans 13 residues. V lost 7 bases, J lost 5 bases, and 8 bases stayed unmatched. The germline gives CDR1 MNHNS, CDR2 SASEGT. CDR3 nucleotide sequence: TGTGCCAGCAACGCGGGGGAGGCGAACGAGCAGTACTTC. Translating it yields CASNAGEANEQYF.

The rearrangement links TRBV18 to TRBJ2-5; perhaps D is TRBD1 or TRBD2 (5 bases each). V was pared by 1 base and J by 5 bases, with 11 bases between. This CDR3 comprises 14 residues. In germline, CDR1 is KGHSH, CDR2 LQKENI. The CDR3 DNA follows: TGTGCCAGCTCACCACAGTTTCGGGACGAGACCCAGTACTTC. It yields the protein CASSPQFRDETQYF.

The rearrangement links TRBV29-1 to TRBJ1-1, with D perhaps matching TRBD1 (6 bases). CDR1 is SQVTM, CDR2 ANQGSEA, per germline. CDR3 size: 14 residues. Between the trimmed V and J ends, which lost 2 bases and 4 bases, there was a span of 14 bases. CDR3 amino acids: CSVESYGGGTEAFF. The CDR3 coding sequence is TGCAGCGTTGAATCTTACGGGGGCGGCACTGAAGCTTTCTTT. Full variable domain (rest looked up from reference TRBV29-1 and TRBJ1-1): SAVISQKPSRDICQRGTSLTIQCQVDSQVTMMFWYRQQPGQSLTLIATANQGSEATYESGFVIDKFPISRPNLTFSTLTVSNMSPEDSSIYLCSVESYGGGTEAFFGQGTRLTVV.

This clonotype was counted between two and nine times. The CDR3 DNA reads as TGTGCCAGCAGCTTAAGCCAGGTCTACGAGCAGTACTTC. Encoded protein: CASSLSQVYEQYF. The rearrangement links TRBV11-1 to TRBJ2-7, with D hard to call. CDR3 length equals 13 residues. Trimming removed 2 bases from V and 3 bases from J, with 8 bases in between. Germline values: CDR1 SGHAT, CDR2 FQDESV (reference sequence).

This clonotype has more than one count but fewer than ten. This chain connects TRBV6-4 to TRBJ2-1; tentative D call: TRBD1 (6 bases). The CDR3 spans 19 residues. Per germline, CDR1 MRHNA and CDR2 SNTAGT. With 3 bases removed from V and 1 base from J, the gap between germline ends came to 22 bases. DNA for the CDR3: TGTGCCAGCAGTGATCTCCCCAGGGGAGCCGTCGCTTCCTACAATGAGCAGTTCTTC. Residues: CASSDLPRGAVASYNEQFF.

V and J are TRBV2 and TRBJ2-7, with D maybe TRBD1 (6 bases). The V end was cut by 6 bases, the J end by 0 bases, with 9 bases between. This CDR3 has 13 residues. Germline CDR1 SNHLY, CDR2 FYNNEI. Here the CDR3 DNA reads TGTGCCAGCAGGACAGGCGACTCCTACGAGCAGTACTTC. Translating gives CASRTGDSYEQYF.

This clonotype has more than one count but fewer than ten. The chain is built from TRBV4-3 and TRBJ2-1; a weak D match, TRBD2 (6 bases). CDR1 is LGHNA, CDR2 YSLEER, per germline. Trimming took 2 bases from V and 8 from J, leaving 16 bases between them. CDR3 length equals 15 residues. The CDR3 bases are TGCGCCAGCAGCCAAACCGCCCGGGACTTCGATGAGCAGTTCTTC. This translates into CASSQTARDFDEQFF.

The chain joins TRBV4-2 to TRBJ2-5; D not resolved. CDR3 length equals 12 residues. With 0 bases removed from V and 5 bases from J, the gap between germline ends came to 4 bases. Germline loops: CDR1 LGHNA, CDR2 YNFKEQ. CDR3: CASSQEGETQYF. In DNA form, the CDR3 reads TGTGCCAGCAGCCAAGAGGGTGAGACCCAGTACTTC.

This sequence joins TRBV27 and TRBJ2-1, with D unclear. V shed 3 bases and J shed 10 bases, with 16 bases lying between them. This CDR3 is built from 14 residues. CDR1 and CDR2 (germline): MNHEY, SMNVEV (reference sequence). The CDR3, as DNA: TGTGCCAGCAGTTTGTTGTGGGGTGAGTGGGAGCAGTTCTTC. Amino acid sequence: CASSLLWGEWEQFF.

This clonotype was picked up many times. The rearrangement links TRBV10-3 to TRBJ2-7; D may be TRBD1 or TRBD2 (6 bases each). Trimming shortened V by 8 bases and J by 7 bases, and 21 bases separated the two germline ends. CDR1 is ENHRY and CDR2 is SYGVKD in the germline V gene. This CDR3 region has 14 residues. The DNA for the CDR3 is TGTGCCATCGGGGACTCACAGGGTACGGGGGAGCAGTACTTC. Its protein product is CAIGDSQGTGEQYF.

This chain connects TRBV4-1 to TRBJ1-2; 8 bases agree with TRBD1. After removal of 2 bases from V and 8 bases from J, the junction contained 19 bases not matched to a gene. CDR3 size: 18 residues. The germline V gene encodes CDR1 MGHRA and CDR2 YSYEKL. The CDR3 region has the DNA TGCGCCAGCAGCCAAACCCCGGGTCAGGGGGGAGGACAGGGCGGCTACACCTTC. Protein product: CASSQTPGQGGGQGGYTF.

A few counts support this clonotype. The chain couples TRBV29-1 to TRBJ1-3; D unresolved. Germline V gene data show CDR1 as SQVTM and CDR2 as ANQGSEA. The CDR3 spans 13 residues. The germline V and J ends were trimmed by 4 bases and 2 bases, with 9 bases remaining between them. This CDR3 is CSVVLGAGNTIYF. CDR3 DNA sequence: TGCAGCGTTGTGTTGGGTGCTGGAAACACCATATATTTT.